A single sample gave rise to the 2 T cell receptor beta chains below, sequenced in a study of blood T cell repertoires in COVID-19. Measured with immunoSEQ multiplex PCR; TCRdb has only the in-frame clones, and not every one. Among about 22,000 clones listed, less than 95% were seen once. The specimen was peripheral blood. These receptors all come from a man between 65 and 79 years old with acute or convalescent COVID-19.

This rearrangement joins TRBV27 to TRBJ2-6, with 15 positions matching TRBD2. CDR1 and CDR2 from the germline V gene are MNHEY and SMNVEV (reference sequence). The CDR3 is 18 amino acids. Germline trimming cut 3 bases from V and 3 bases from J; bases unmatched to any gene: 3. The CDR3 reads CASSLGTSGGRGANVLTF. In nucleotides, the CDR3 is TGTGCCAGCAGTTTGGGGACTAGCGGGGGGCGTGGGGCCAACGTCCTGACTTTC.

The chain combines TRBV5-6 with TRBJ1-5; D possibly corresponds to TRBD1 (6 bases). From germline, CDR1 is SGHDT and CDR2 YYEEEE. V lost 4 bases to trimming and J lost 4 bases, with 15 bases between them. CDR3 length: 15 residues. This CDR3 is CASSTYRAKNQPQHF. In nucleotides, the CDR3 is TGTGCCAGCAGCACCTACAGGGCCAAAAATCAGCCCCAGCATTTT.